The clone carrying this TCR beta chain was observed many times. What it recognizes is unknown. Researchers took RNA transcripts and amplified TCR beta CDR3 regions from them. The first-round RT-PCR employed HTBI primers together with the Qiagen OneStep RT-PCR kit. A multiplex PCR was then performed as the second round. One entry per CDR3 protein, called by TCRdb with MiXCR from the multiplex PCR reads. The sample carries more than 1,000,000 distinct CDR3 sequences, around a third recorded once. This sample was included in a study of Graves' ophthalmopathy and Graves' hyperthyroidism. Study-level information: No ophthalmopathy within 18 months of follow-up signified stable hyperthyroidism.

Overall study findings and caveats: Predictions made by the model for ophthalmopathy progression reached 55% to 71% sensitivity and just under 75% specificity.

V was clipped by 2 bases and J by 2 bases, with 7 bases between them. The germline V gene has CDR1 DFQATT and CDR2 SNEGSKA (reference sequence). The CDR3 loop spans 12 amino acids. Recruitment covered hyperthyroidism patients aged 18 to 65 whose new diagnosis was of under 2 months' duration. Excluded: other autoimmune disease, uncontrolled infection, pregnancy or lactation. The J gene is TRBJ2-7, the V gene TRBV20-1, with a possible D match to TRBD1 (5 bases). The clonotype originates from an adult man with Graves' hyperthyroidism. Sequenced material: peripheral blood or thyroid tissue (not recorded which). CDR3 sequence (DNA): TGCAGTGCTAGATCAGGGCCCTACGAGCAGTACTTC. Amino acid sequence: CSARSGPYEQYF.